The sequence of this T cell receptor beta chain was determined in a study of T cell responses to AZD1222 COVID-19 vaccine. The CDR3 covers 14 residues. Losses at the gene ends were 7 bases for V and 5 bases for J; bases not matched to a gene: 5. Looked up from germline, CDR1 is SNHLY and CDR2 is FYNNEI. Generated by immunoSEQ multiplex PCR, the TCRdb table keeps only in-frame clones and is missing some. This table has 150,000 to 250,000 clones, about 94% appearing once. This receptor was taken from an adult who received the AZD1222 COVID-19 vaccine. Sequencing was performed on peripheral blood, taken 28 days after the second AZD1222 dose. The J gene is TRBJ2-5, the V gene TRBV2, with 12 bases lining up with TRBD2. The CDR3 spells CASTSGGAVETQYF. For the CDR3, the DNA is TGTGCCAGCACTAGCGGGGGGGCGGTGGAGACCCAGTACTTC. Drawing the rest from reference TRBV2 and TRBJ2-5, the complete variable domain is EPEVTQTPSHQVTQMGQEVILRCVPISNHLYFYWYRQILGQKVEFLVSFYNNEISEKSEIFDDQFSVERPDGSNFTLKIRSTKLEDSAMYFCASTSGGAVETQYFGPGTRLLVL.